Listed below are T cell receptor beta chains from one sample, sequenced in a study of beta chain features in type 1 diabetes. The method was immunoSEQ multiplex PCR; TCRdb's version includes in-frame clones alone and lacks a portion of them. The table records approximately 150,000 clones, over 55% of them present only once. Sequenced material: naive CD4+ T cells from blood. The receptors stem from a man younger than 40 with type 1 diabetes. Each CDR3 is given without its conserved first and last residue. Clone size is not always given. Where it is, it says once, few, many or a class for expanded clones.

clone_size	v_call	cdr3_aa
.	TRBV29-1	SGRGQQNTEAF
.	TRBV28	ASSPRDRGKRTGELF
.	TRBV7-2	ASRSGGARHEQY
.	TRBV11-2	ASSYRAGGYNEQF
.	TRBV20-1	SAGRGSPLH
.	TRBV27	ASRLKGGASAGELF
.	TRBV28	ASTRVRDRGPTDTQY
few	TRBV28	ASSLPGQGGNSPLH
.	TRBV2	ASTFRTVPRETQY
.	TRBV15	ATSRGGNYEQF
.	TRBV7-8	ASSYGIDRSQETQY
.	TRBV30	AWSVLARDRTNYGYT
.	TRBV2	ASKEVQGNEQY
.	TRBV7-2	ASSLDAGTGENGNTIY
.	TRBV20-1	SALGGTEAF
.	TRBV19	ASSPLGTDTQY
.	TRBV28	ASSPTGQGALGTQY
few	TRBV29-1	SVEAPSRAGEQY
.	TRBV27	ASSRADTDTQY
.	TRBV27	ASRTGDKETQY
few	TRBV7-2	ASSLVELSETQY
.	TRBV20-1	SASSNNEQF
.	TRBV7-2	ASSLLPGNTQY
few	TRBV29-1	SVEDRRQGGETQY
.	TRBV29-1	SVATQSSGNTIY
.	TRBV7-9	ASSLGEGNTEAF
.	TRBV29-1	SGGSRVDIQY
.	TRBV9	ASSVAPSTDTQY
.	TRBV2	ASSHRTGQETQY
.	TRBV4-3	ASSQGPGDYEQY
.	TRBV7-9	ASSLARGLDTDTQY
once	TRBV30	AWRRDSLSNTEAF